This T cell receptor beta chain is from a study of regulatory T cells in long-lasting Graves disease. Arm-PCR of CDR3 regions and iRepertoire HTBI primers were used to build TCR beta libraries. TCRdb re-derived calls from the multiplex PCR reads in MiXCR, one entry per CDR3 protein. Seen here are approximately 540,000 distinct CDR3 sequences, more than 10% observed once, and the top ten hold approximately 9.6%. The CDR3 is 16 residues long. Per germline, CDR1 SEHNR and CDR2 FQNEAQ (reference sequence). Trimming removed 2 bases at V and 0 bases at J, with 10 bases between. As for time point: newly diagnosed GD, antithyroid drugs for less than 3 months. From PBMCs, RNA was extracted and then used to make the TCR library. Ten or more counts support this clonotype. The sample was also linked to a second study, of T cells in Graves' hyperthyroidism and ophthalmopathy.

The sample consisted of peripheral blood mononuclear cells (PBMCs), taken at new diagnosis, from a patient treated with antithyroid drugs. The chain uses TRBV7-9 and TRBJ2-2; D is ambiguous. The sequence was collected from a young woman with Graves disease. This CDR3 reads CASSLMGNTNTGELFF. CDR3 nucleotides: TGTGCCAGCAGCTTAATGGGCAATACGAACACCGGGGAGCTGTTTTTT.